One T cell receptor (beta chain) is described in this entry. The sample comes from a study of blood T cell repertoires in COVID-19. Study overall: The analysed material was cDNA or gDNA that came from T cells, B-cell-depleted T cells, or PBMCs.

This CDR3 is 16 amino acids long. Germline assignment: CDR1 MNHEY and CDR2 SMNVEV (reference sequence). V was pared by 4 bases and J by 8 bases, with 9 bases of the junction left unmatched. In the source study's methods: Using reference gene primer amplification, nucleated cell counts were estimated. This table comes from immunoSEQ multiplex PCR, and its TCRdb copy is limited to in-frame clones, with some not included. V, J and clone size reflect that table, while D and trimming were determined from the DNA. Of about 140,000 clones detected, over 75% appear once; the ten largest clones hold 1.5% to 2%.

J is TRBJ2-1 and V is TRBV27; TRBD2 agrees at 12 bases. The receptor's source is an older man with acute or convalescent COVID-19. The sample comprised peripheral blood. CDR3 loop: CASSSSLAGGADEQFF. The CDR3, as DNA: TGTGCCAGCAGTTCCTCACTAGCGGGGGGTGCCGATGAGCAGTTCTTC.